The 10 T cell receptor beta chains in this list originate from one sample, sequenced in a study of Graves' ophthalmopathy and Graves' hyperthyroidism. TCR beta CDR3 amplification used RNA transcripts. HTBI primers primed a first-round RT-PCR, and a second-round multiplex PCR followed. TCRdb called the multiplex PCR reads again in MiXCR, with one record for every CDR3 protein. The table shows more than 550,000 distinct CDR3 sequences, with more than 40% occurring only once. The sample taken for sequencing was peripheral blood. These receptors were collected from an adult man with Graves' ophthalmopathy.

This clonotype has ten or more counts. This chain joins TRBV7-9 and TRBJ2-7; the match to TRBD2 covers 8 bases. The CDR3 consists of 15 residues. Trimming removed 1 base from V and 3 bases from J; junction bases left unmatched: 5. The germline V gene has CDR1 SEHNR and CDR2 FQNEAQ (reference sequence). CDR3 bases: TGTGCCAGCAGCTTAGTTAGCGGGACTGGCTACGAGCAGTACTTC. It yields the protein CASSLVSGTGYEQYF.

The chain employs TRBV14 and TRBJ1-2, with D tentatively TRBD1 (5 bases). This CDR3 is built from 17 residues. From germline, CDR1 is SGHDN and CDR2 FVKESK. Between the trimmed V and J ends, which lost 4 bases and 4 bases, there was a span of 22 bases. The CDR3 sequence: CASSPTGELGGSYGYTF. The DNA of the CDR3 is TGTGCCAGCAGCCCTACCGGGGAGCTGGGGGGGAGCTATGGCTACACCTTC.

The chain combines TRBV2 with TRBJ1-2; D gene ambiguous. This CDR3 has 12 residues. Trimming took off 4 bases at V and 8 bases at J, with 11 bases between the two ends. The germline gives CDR1 SNHLY, CDR2 FYNNEI. The CDR3, as DNA: TGTGCCAGCAGTGGGCAGTCAGGAGGCTACACCTTC. It specifies CASSGQSGGYTF.

This clonotype has at least ten counts. The V call is TRBV7-9, the J call TRBJ2-6; perhaps TRBD1 as D (5 bases). Germline assignment: CDR1 SEHNR and CDR2 FQNEAQ (reference sequence). Trimming shortened V by 5 bases and J by 0 bases, and 11 bases separated the two germline ends. This CDR3 contains 16 residues. The CDR3 region is CASSPRRASGANVLTF. CDR3 sequence (DNA): TGTGCCAGCAGCCCCCGCAGGGCCTCTGGGGCCAACGTCCTGACTTTC.

This chain connects TRBV2 to TRBJ1-2, with 10 bases fitting TRBD1. Looked up from germline, CDR1 is SNHLY and CDR2 is FYNNEI. The CDR3 spans 14 residues. V lost 11 bases, J lost 5 bases, and 11 bases stayed unmatched. The CDR3: CARPGGTGDYGYTF. CDR3 bases: TGTGCCCGCCCCGGTGGGACAGGGGATTATGGCTACACCTTC.

This clonotype was recorded many times. The chain carries TRBV7-9 and TRBJ1-5; D perhaps matches TRBD1 (6 bases). Deletions cut 5 bases from V and 0 bases from J, with 11 bases between. The CDR3 has 15 residues. Germline assignment: CDR1 SEHNR and CDR2 FQNEAQ (reference sequence). CDR3 amino acids: CASSPTGSSNQPQHF. CDR3 coding DNA: TGTGCCAGCAGCCCTACAGGGTCTAGCAATCAGCCCCAGCATTTT. Based on the CDR3 plus reference TRBV7-9 and TRBJ1-5, the full variable domain is DTGVSQNPRHKITKRGQNVTFRCDPISEHNRLYWYRQTLGQGPEFLTYFQNEAQLEKSRLLSDRFSAERPKGSFSTLEIQRTEQGDSAMYLCASSPTGSSNQPQHFGDGTRLSIL.

Remarks on this clonotype: Germline and junction disagree at one end, which may indicate a read error. The gene calls are TRBV4-3 and TRBJ1-2, with D possibly being TRBD1 (6 bases). There are 15 residues in the CDR3. Germline CDR1 LGHNA, CDR2 YSLEER. The CDR3 coding sequence is TGCGCCAGCAGCCAAGGGCTTCAGGGGAACTATGGCTACGCCTTC. It yields the protein CASSQGLQGNYGYAF.

The V gene is TRBV4-3, the J gene TRBJ2-7; TRBD2 matches at 7 bases. The CDR3 loop spans 15 amino acids. J was trimmed by 5 bases and V by 1 base; bases with no gene match: 8. Germline CDR1 LGHNA, CDR2 YSLEER. The CDR3 sequence is CASSQAGRGGDEQYF. In nucleotides, the CDR3 is TGCGCCAGCAGCCAAGCGGGGAGGGGAGGCGACGAGCAGTACTTC.

In its sample, this clonotype was seen many times. The genes are TRBV2 and TRBJ1-1, with no clear D. Germline CDR1 is SNHLY and CDR2 is FYNNEI. This CDR3 has 14 amino acids. The V end lost 7 bases, the J end lost 1 base, and 13 bases lay between the germline ends. In nucleotides, the CDR3 is TGTGCCAGCACGATCGGCAGCCAGAACACTGAAGCTTTCTTT. Residues: CASTIGSQNTEAFF.

Many counts were recorded for this clonotype. V and J are TRBV10-3 and TRBJ2-7; TRBD1 is a possible D gene (7 bases). Trimming left V 6 bases short and J 0 bases short, with 15 bases between. The germline V gene encodes CDR1 ENHRY and CDR2 SYGVKD. There are 15 residues in the CDR3. The CDR3 protein is CAISEGGQSSYEQYF. CDR3 bases: TGTGCCATCAGCGAGGGGGGACAGAGCTCCTACGAGCAGTACTTC.